The following is a T cell receptor (beta chain) sequence with its context. J was trimmed by 0 bases and V by 10 bases; bases with no gene match: 4. The length of the CDR3 is 13 residues. Germline assignment: CDR1 MNHEY and CDR2 SVGAGI. This specimen comes from a study of blood T cell repertoires in COVID-19. Looking at the study overall: Samples of COVID-19 (acute and convalescent) were obtained from the United States, Italy and Spain. The analysed material was cDNA or gDNA that came from T cells, B-cell-depleted T cells, or PBMCs.

TCRdb's copy holds only in-frame clones and misses some; the assay was immunoSEQ multiplex PCR. The sample yields roughly 200,000 clones, 81% seen once. V is TRBV6-5 and J is TRBJ2-3; TRBD2 matches at 7 bases. The origin of this receptor is a woman of 80 years or more with acute or convalescent COVID-19. Material for sequencing was peripheral blood. The CDR3 nucleotides read TGTGCCACGACTAGCCGGAGCACAGATACGCAGTATTTT. It encodes CATTSRSTDTQYF.